This T cell receptor (beta chain) was sequenced for a study of cytomegalovirus exposure and HLA in healthy donors. Study as a whole: Sequencing of some 190 million T cells in an earlier analysis found some 100 million unique TCR beta sequences.

Study-level findings and limits: Later genetic work tied a missense DCLRE1C variant to beta-chain V and J trimming.

On this clone: As yet, its antigen is unknown.

The V end lost 2 bases, the J end lost 8 bases, and 4 bases lay between the germline ends. The germline gives CDR1 MNHNS, CDR2 SASEGT. CDR3 length: 12 amino acids. Researchers ran the PCR with 60 Vbeta and 13 Jbeta primers. The assay was immunoSEQ multiplex PCR, and TCRdb's table has in-frame clones only and misses some. The sample yields 150,000 to 200,000 clones, of which the top ten take up 1.3%. V gene TRBV6-1 combines with J gene TRBJ1-6; no reliable D call. This clonotype was obtained from a woman aged 55-69 years in good health and CMV-seronegative. The specimen sequenced was PBMCs. In nucleotides, the CDR3 is TGTGCCAGCAGTGAACATGATTCACCCCTCCACTTT. This sequence encodes CASSEHDSPLHF.